This entry lists 26 T cell receptor beta chains sequenced from one sample in a study of shared clonotypes between healthy human individuals. Generated by immunoSEQ multiplex PCR, the TCRdb table keeps only in-frame clones and is missing some. The sample records a few million clones, about 92% being singletons. Material for sequencing was naive CD4+ T cells from PBMCs. Specified subset: CD45RA+ positively selected. The receptors stem from a man between 18 and 35 years old in good health. Some clones in this sample may be carry-over from other donors' samples.

The chain combines TRBV28 with TRBJ2-5; 7 bases are shared with TRBD1. The CDR3 has 13 amino acids. The trim removed 3 bases at V and 9 bases at J, leaving 7 bases unmatched. Looked up from germline, CDR1 is MDHEN and CDR2 is SYDVKM. The chain's CDR3 is CASSFGKQGSQYF. The CDR3 DNA reads TGTGCCAGCAGTTTTGGGAAACAGGGGTCCCAGTACTTC.

The chain recombines TRBV28 with TRBJ1-5; TRBD1 aligns across 8 bases. In germline, CDR1 is MDHEN, CDR2 SYDVKM. The ends lost 6 bases at V and 6 bases at J; junction bases unmatched: 7. The CDR3 loop spans 14 amino acids. The CDR3 sequence: CASSLGQGIQPQHF. The CDR3 DNA reads TGTGCCAGCAGCTTAGGACAGGGAATTCAGCCCCAGCATTTT.

The V gene is TRBV5-5, the J gene TRBJ2-7; no clear D gene. CDR3 length equals 13 residues. Deletions cut 0 bases from V and 6 bases from J, with 10 bases between. The germline V gene has CDR1 SGHKS and CDR2 YYEKEE (reference sequence). This CDR3 is CASSLAPRIEQYF. The DNA of the CDR3 is TGTGCCAGCAGCTTGGCCCCGCGAATCGAGCAGTACTTC. The complete variable domain, with remaining parts taken from reference TRBV5-5 and TRBJ2-7, reads DAGVTQSPTHLIKTRGQQVTLRCSPISGHKSVSWYQQVLGQGPQFIFQYYEKEERGRGNFPDRFSARQFPNYSSELNVNALLLGDSALYLCASSLAPRIEQYFGPGTRLTVT.

The chain recombines TRBV11-2 with TRBJ1-4, with no clear D. Trimming took off 1 base at V and 2 bases at J, with 8 bases between the two ends. This CDR3 has 15 amino acids. Germline V gene sequence: CDR1 SGHAT, CDR2 FQNNGV. In nucleotides, the CDR3 is TGTGCCAGCAGCTTAGGGCAGGCCACTAATGAAAAACTGTTTTTT. It is translated as CASSLGQATNEKLFF.

The rearrangement joins TRBV6-6 to TRBJ2-7; a weak D match, TRBD1 (8 bases). With 4 bases removed from V and 5 bases from J, the gap between germline ends came to 18 bases. From germline, CDR1 is MNHNY and CDR2 SVGAGI (reference sequence). The CDR3 contains 15 residues. The CDR3 nucleotides are TGTGCCAGCAGTTGGGGGGGCACAGGGGGGAACGAGCAGTACTTC. Protein product: CASSWGGTGGNEQYF.

DNA of the CDR3: TGTGCCAGCAGCGTAGCACTCGGGGGGGAGGAGACCCAGTACTTC. Translated: CASSVALGGEETQYF. This chain links TRBV9 with TRBJ2-5; TRBD2 agrees at 8 bases. J gave up 5 bases and V 0 bases, and 6 bases lay outside the gene matches. The germline V gene has CDR1 SGDLS and CDR2 YYNGEE. There are 15 residues in the CDR3.

This chain uses TRBV5-1 with TRBJ2-1, with 15 nucleotides matching TRBD2. CDR3 size: 15 residues. The ends lost 3 bases at V and 10 bases at J; junction bases unmatched: 5. Per germline, CDR1 SGHRS and CDR2 YFSETQ. The CDR3 nucleotides are TGCGCCAGCAGCTCGGGACTAGCGGGAGGAACGGAGCAGTTCTTC. It translates to CASSSGLAGGTEQFF.

Only one count was recorded for this clone. The chain links TRBV6-5 to TRBJ2-1, with 7 bases aligning to TRBD2. V lost 2 bases and J lost 0; bases outside the gene matches: 1. The germline V gene has CDR1 MNHEY and CDR2 SVGAGI. The CDR3 consists of 15 residues. The CDR3, as DNA: TGTGCCAGCAGTTACGGGACTACCTCCTACAATGAGCAGTTCTTC. Amino acid sequence: CASSYGTTSYNEQFF.

The gene calls are TRBV13 and TRBJ1-1; no definite D call. The V end was cut by 4 bases, the J end by 0 bases, with 18 bases between. The CDR3 is 17 residues long. Germline V gene sequence: CDR1 PRHDT, CDR2 FYEKMQ (reference sequence). CDR3 in amino acids: CASSSRSGWEVNTEAFF. CDR3 bases: TGTGCCAGCAGCTCGCGGTCCGGTTGGGAGGTGAACACTGAAGCTTTCTTT.

The V gene is TRBV28, the J gene TRBJ2-7, with a tentative D call TRBD1 (6 bases). Trimming shortened V by 5 bases and J by 4 bases, and 15 bases separated the two germline ends. Germline CDR1 and CDR2: MDHEN and SYDVKM. This CDR3 region has 14 residues. The CDR3 is CASSPGTPVYEQYF. In nucleotides, the CDR3 is TGTGCCAGCAGTCCCGGGACACCAGTTTACGAGCAGTACTTC.

The chain has TRBV28 and TRBJ1-2; D remains ambiguous. The CDR3 extends over 14 amino acids. Germline V gene sequence: CDR1 MDHEN, CDR2 SYDVKM. The V end lost 7 bases, the J end lost 2 bases, and 14 bases lay between the germline ends. The CDR3 DNA follows: TGTGCCAGCACTATTCAATCCCTCAACTATGGCTACACCTTC. Protein product: CASTIQSLNYGYTF.

This clone was found a few times. At the DNA level, this CDR3 is encoded by other sequences in the same sample as well. V is TRBV5-1 and J is TRBJ1-2; unclear D gene. CDR1 and CDR2 (germline): SGHRS, YFSETQ. Trimming stripped 0 bases from V and 7 bases from J, with 10 bases between. CDR3 size: 13 residues. The CDR3 sequence: CASSLAGRSGYTF. CDR3 sequence (DNA): TGCGCCAGCAGCTTGGCGGGCCGTTCTGGCTACACCTTC.

As to this clone: Distinct nucleotide sequences in the sample also encode this CDR3. The chain links TRBV18 to TRBJ1-1; D is uncertain. Germline V gives CDR1 KGHSH, CDR2 LQKENI. Trimming took off 1 base at V and 6 bases at J, with 9 bases between the two ends. The CDR3 runs 13 residues. The CDR3 coding sequence is TGTGCCAGCTCACCACAGGGAGTGTCTGAAGCTTTCTTT. Protein sequence: CASSPQGVSEAFF. The whole variable domain, remainder taken from reference TRBV18 and TRBJ1-1, is NAGVMQNPRHLVRRRGQEARLRCSPMKGHSHVYWYRQLPEEGLKFMVYLQKENIIDESGMPKERFSAEFPKEGPSILRIQQVVRGDSAAYFCASSPQGVSEAFFGQGTRLTVV.

The chain joins TRBV29-1 to TRBJ2-5, with 10 nucleotides matching TRBD2. The germline gives CDR1 SQVTM, CDR2 ANQGSEA. The CDR3 contains 12 residues. V was clipped by 6 bases and J by 5 bases; unmatched bases: 3. Here the CDR3 reads CSVKREGETQYF. CDR3 in DNA: TGCAGCGTAAAGCGGGAGGGGGAGACCCAGTACTTC.

A note on this clone: Additional DNA sequences in this sample encode the identical CDR3. The V and J genes are TRBV9 and TRBJ2-3; D uncertain. This CDR3 is built from 12 residues. V dropped 5 bases and J dropped 3 bases, with 7 bases sitting between them. Germline CDR1 is SGDLS and CDR2 is YYNGEE. The CDR3 sequence is CASSANTDTQYF. The CDR3 nucleotides are TGTGCCAGCAGTGCAAATACAGATACGCAGTATTTT. Together with reference TRBV9 and TRBJ2-3, the CDR3 gives the full variable domain: DSGVTQTPKHLITATGQRVTLRCSPRSGDLSVYWYQQSLDQGLQFLIQYYNGEERAKGNILERFSAQQFPDLHSELNLSSLELGDSALYFCASSANTDTQYFGPGTRLTVL.

The chain is built from TRBV5-6 and TRBJ1-1, with TRBD1 as a possible D gene (5 bases). Germline V gives CDR1 SGHDT, CDR2 YYEEEE. Trimming cost V 0 bases and J 6 bases, with 6 bases left between them. CDR3 length equals 12 residues. The DNA of the CDR3 is TGTGCCAGCAGCTTGGCGGGACCTGAAGCTTTCTTT. Its translation: CASSLAGPEAFF.

V gene TRBV5-1 combines with J gene TRBJ2-7, with TRBD1 identical over 7 bases. After removal of 4 bases from V and 8 bases from J, the junction contained 6 bases not matched to a gene. Germline loops: CDR1 SGHRS, CDR2 YFSETQ. The CDR3 consists of 12 residues. This CDR3 reads CASSLRQGQQYF. CDR3 in DNA: TGCGCCAGCAGCCTCCGACAGGGACAGCAGTACTTC.

This CDR3 reads CASSESTRGKLFF. The CDR3 DNA follows: TGCGCCAGCAGTGAGTCGACGAGGGGAAAACTGTTTTTT. The chain carries TRBV10-1 and TRBJ1-4; a possible D gene is TRBD1 (5 bases). This CDR3 has 13 amino acids. V was pared by 0 bases and J by 10 bases, with 9 bases between. Germline V lookup: CDR1 WNHNN, CDR2 SYGVQD (reference sequence).

The rearrangement links TRBV27 to TRBJ2-1; D may be TRBD2 (7 bases). The CDR3 is 16 residues long. The germline V gene has CDR1 MNHEY and CDR2 SMNVEV (reference sequence). Deletions cut 4 bases from V and 2 bases from J, with 15 bases between. The CDR3 DNA is TGTGCCAGCAGTTCCTCCTGGGGGGGCCCCTACAATGAGCAGTTCTTC. Its translation: CASSSSWGGPYNEQFF.

The rearrangement joins TRBV27 to TRBJ2-7; 10 nucleotides line up with TRBD1. After removal of 0 bases from V and 4 bases from J, the junction contained 6 bases not matched to a gene. Germline CDR1 is MNHEY and CDR2 is SMNVEV (reference sequence). The CDR3 covers 16 residues. The CDR3 bases are TGTGCCAGCAGTTTATCTAGACAGGGGGCCTTTTACGAGCAGTACTTC. Translating gives CASSLSRQGAFYEQYF.

This chain connects TRBV15 to TRBJ1-4, with unresolved D. The CDR3 runs 16 residues. With 0 bases removed from V and 8 bases from J, the gap between germline ends came to 16 bases. CDR1 and CDR2 from the germline V gene are LNHNV and YYDKDF (reference sequence). The CDR3 loop reads CATSRDLSVSGEKLFF. In DNA form, the CDR3 reads TGTGCCACCAGCAGAGATCTTTCAGTTTCGGGGGAAAAACTGTTTTTT.

This sequence joins TRBV19 and TRBJ2-3, with no clear D. Germline CDR1 reads LNHDA; CDR2 reads SQIVND (reference sequence). The V and J ends lost 1 base and 5 bases respectively, with 10 bases between them. The CDR3 contains 14 residues. Written as DNA, the CDR3 is TGTGCCAGTAGTATAGGCCTTTGGGTAGATACGCAGTATTTT. It is translated as CASSIGLWVDTQYF.

The chain carries TRBV5-4 and TRBJ1-1, with D hard to call. The CDR3 runs to 12 residues. Germline-derived CDR1 and CDR2 are SGHNT and YYREEE (reference sequence). Trimming pared 1 base from V and 8 bases from J, leaving 9 bases between. CDR3 nucleotide sequence: TGTGCCAGCAGCTTGAACGGTGCAGAAGCTTTCTTT. Its translation: CASSLNGAEAFF.

V and J are TRBV5-1 and TRBJ1-1, with D maybe TRBD1 (5 bases). The CDR3 loop spans 17 amino acids. CDR1 is SGHRS and CDR2 is YFSETQ in the germline V gene. The germline V and J ends were trimmed by 3 bases and 0 bases, with 18 bases remaining between them. This chain's CDR3 is CASSSKTGSRMNTEAFF. The CDR3 nucleotides read TGCGCCAGCAGCTCTAAAACAGGCTCAAGGATGAACACTGAAGCTTTCTTT.

The rearrangement joins TRBV28 to TRBJ1-5, with no clear D. The germline V gene encodes CDR1 MDHEN and CDR2 SYDVKM. Between the trimmed V and J ends, which lost 1 base and 0 bases, there was a span of 16 bases. The CDR3 extends over 18 amino acids. The CDR3 spells CASSLFGVTPDSNQPQHF. Here the CDR3 DNA reads TGTGCCAGCAGTTTATTTGGGGTGACACCGGATAGCAATCAGCCCCAGCATTTT.

This chain joins TRBV5-1 and TRBJ1-1; TRBD1 matches 8 bases. This CDR3 is built from 15 residues. The germline gives CDR1 SGHRS, CDR2 YFSETQ. V was pared by 0 bases and J by 8 bases, with 9 bases of the junction left unmatched. The CDR3 DNA reads TGCGCCAGCAGCTTGGGGGAGGCAGGGGGCACCGAAGCTTTCTTT. Translated: CASSLGEAGGTEAFF.